A single sample is the source of the 25 T cell receptor beta chains below, sequenced in a study of cytomegalovirus exposure and HLA in healthy donors. In the PCR, 60 Vbeta and 13 Jbeta primers were used. Produced via immunoSEQ multiplex PCR; TCRdb's table is partial and in-frame only. The table lists approximately 130,000 clones, almost 85% of them singletons. Sequences were obtained from PBMCs. Every receptor here comes from a woman under 30 in good health and CMV-seronegative.

This clone was observed once. The V and J genes are TRBV6-1 and TRBJ1-1, with 8 bases identical to TRBD1. The V gene end was trimmed by 5 bases and the J gene end by 1 base; junction bases not matched to a gene: 6. Germline V CDR1 and CDR2: MNHNS, SASEGT. The CDR3 spans 15 residues. Here the CDR3 reads CASSFVTGANTEAFF. As DNA, the CDR3 is TGTGCCAGCAGTTTCGTGACAGGGGCGAACACTGAAGCTTTCTTT.

This chain connects TRBV27 to TRBJ1-5; 8 nucleotides line up with TRBD1. V lost 4 bases and J lost 0; bases outside the gene matches: 5. The CDR3 extends over 16 amino acids. Germline CDR1 reads MNHEY; CDR2 reads SMNVEV (reference sequence). CDR3 in amino acids: CASSWTGRYSNQPQHF. The CDR3 DNA sequence: TGTGCCAGCAGTTGGACAGGGAGATATAGCAATCAGCCCCAGCATTTT.

This clone appeared once. The chain combines TRBV15 with TRBJ1-1; D is ambiguous. Between the trimmed V and J ends, which lost 3 bases and 0 bases, there was a span of 11 bases. The CDR3 consists of 15 residues. Per germline, CDR1 LNHNV and CDR2 YYDKDF (reference sequence). The CDR3 loop is CATSRGPRLNTEAFF. Written as DNA, the CDR3 is TGTGCCACCAGCAGGGGCCCAAGATTGAACACTGAAGCTTTCTTT.

The chain recombines TRBV19 with TRBJ1-6; D remains ambiguous. The CDR3 consists of 15 residues. V was trimmed by 6 bases and J by 3 bases, leaving 12 bases between them. Germline loops: CDR1 LNHDA, CDR2 SQIVND (reference sequence). Here the CDR3 reads CASRPSIDYNSPLHF. CDR3 nucleotides: TGTGCCAGTAGACCCTCCATAGACTATAATTCACCCCTCCACTTT.

This rearrangement joins TRBV19 to TRBJ2-1; no definite D call. Germline loops: CDR1 LNHDA, CDR2 SQIVND (reference sequence). V shed 5 bases and J shed 4 bases, with 3 bases lying between them. CDR3 size: 11 residues. The CDR3: CASSLYNEQFF. DNA for the CDR3: TGTGCCAGTAGTCTTTACAATGAGCAGTTCTTC.

J is TRBJ2-2 and V is TRBV10-3; D call uncertain. V lost 4 bases and J lost 4, with 10 bases in between. From germline, CDR1 is ENHRY and CDR2 SYGVKD. The CDR3 is 14 residues long. The CDR3 DNA follows: TGTGCCATCAGTGTAGCTAAAATCACCGGGGAGCTGTTTTTT. Translating gives CAISVAKITGELFF.

This chain connects TRBV14 to TRBJ2-5; 8 bases line up with TRBD1. Gene TRBJ2-7 matches the end of the DNA better, so the J call may be wrong. From germline, CDR1 is SGHDN and CDR2 FVKESK. The CDR3 runs to 15 residues. Here the CDR3 reads CASSPRQGPSYEQYF. In nucleotides, the CDR3 is TGTGCCAGCAGCCCCCGACAGGGGCCCTCCTACGAGCAGTACTTC.

The chain is built from TRBV6-5 and TRBJ2-7; possible D gene TRBD1, 6 bases. Germline V gene sequence: CDR1 MNHEY, CDR2 SVGAGI. The CDR3 length is 15 residues. V lost 2 bases and J 3 bases, leaving 14 bases between the germline ends. The DNA for the CDR3 is TGTGCCAGCAGTTACCAGGGGAACCCCTACTACGAGCAGTACTTC. Its translation: CASSYQGNPYYEQYF.

This chain joins TRBV27 and TRBJ1-5; 8 bases agree with TRBD1. Germline trimming cut 5 bases from V and 1 base from J; bases unmatched to any gene: 10. Germline lookup yields CDR1 MNHEY and CDR2 SMNVEV (reference sequence). The length of the CDR3 is 17 residues. The CDR3 here is CASSLAGGSVSNQPQHF. For the CDR3, the DNA is TGTGCCAGCAGTCTAGCAGGGGGCTCGGTGAGCAATCAGCCCCAGCATTTT.

This sequence joins TRBV9 and TRBJ2-1; 12 bases fit TRBD2. Trimming cost V 7 bases and J 7 bases; bases outside gene matches: 6. This CDR3 is 14 amino acids long. Germline V lookup: CDR1 SGDLS, CDR2 YYNGEE. This CDR3 reads CASSASGGANEQFF. The CDR3 nucleotides read TGTGCCAGCTCAGCTAGCGGGGGGGCTAATGAGCAGTTCTTC.

This clone was counted a few times. The V and J genes are TRBV18 and TRBJ1-1, with 8 bases that match TRBD1. The CDR3 is made up of 11 amino acids. V lost 6 bases to trimming and J lost 8 bases; unmatched junction nucleotides: 2. CDR1 and CDR2 (germline): KGHSH, LQKENI. CDR3 region: CASSRDREAFF. CDR3 bases: TGTGCCAGCTCCCGGGACAGGGAAGCTTTCTTT.

V gene TRBV18 combines with J gene TRBJ1-5, with no clear D. V gave up 2 bases and J gave up 5 bases, with 16 bases separating them. Per germline, CDR1 KGHSH and CDR2 LQKENI. This CDR3 contains 16 residues. The CDR3 sequence is CASSPTTQPKDQPQHF. As DNA, the CDR3 is TGTGCCAGCTCACCAACGACACAACCGAAGGATCAGCCCCAGCATTTT.

The V and J genes are TRBV5-1 and TRBJ1-4; D remains ambiguous. This CDR3 has 17 amino acids. The V end was cut by 4 bases, the J end by 5 bases, with 21 bases between. The germline gives CDR1 SGHRS, CDR2 YFSETQ. The CDR3 here is CASSMASWASLNEKLFF. For the CDR3, the DNA is TGCGCCAGCAGCATGGCTTCTTGGGCCTCGCTGAATGAAAAACTGTTTTTT.

This rearrangement joins TRBV4-1 to TRBJ2-1, with D possibly matching TRBD2 (6 bases). Germline CDR1 MGHRA, CDR2 YSYEKL. Trimming cost V 4 bases and J 6 bases, with 22 bases left between them. The CDR3 length is 17 residues. This CDR3 reads CASSLLLVGDGSNEQFF. Here the CDR3 DNA reads TGCGCCAGCAGCCTCCTTTTAGTGGGGGACGGGAGCAATGAGCAGTTCTTC.

This clone was found once. The chain couples TRBV5-1 to TRBJ2-1; a possible D gene is TRBD1 (5 bases). CDR1 and CDR2 (germline): SGHRS, YFSETQ. The CDR3 is made up of 17 amino acids. V was cut by 0 bases and J by 9 bases, with 22 bases left in between. The CDR3 nucleotides are TGCGCCAGCAGCTTGGCCACAATAGGGGTCCCTCAAGGTGAGCAGTTCTTC. This codes for CASSLATIGVPQGEQFF.

The sample holds a few counts of this clone. The rearrangement uses TRBV7-8 and TRBJ1-5; D uncertain. The CDR3 is 14 amino acids. Germline V lookup: CDR1 SGHVS, CDR2 FQNEAQ. The V and J ends lost 3 bases and 5 bases respectively, with 11 bases between them. CDR3 DNA sequence: TGTGCCAGCAGCTTGGCAGGCTTTTATCAGCCCCAGCATTTT. Encoded protein: CASSLAGFYQPQHF.

This clone was seen a single time. The V call is TRBV19, the J call TRBJ2-1, with 7 bases identical to TRBD2. The CDR3 totals 15 residues. V gave up 0 bases and J gave up 10 bases; unmatched junction bases: 9. Germline V gene sequence: CDR1 LNHDA, CDR2 SQIVND (reference sequence). CDR3 in amino acids: CASSIEGGGSREQFF. CDR3 in DNA: TGTGCCAGTAGTATAGAAGGCGGCGGGAGTCGGGAGCAGTTCTTC.

This clone showed up just a few times. The chain uses TRBV7-9 and TRBJ1-1; D might be TRBD1 (6 bases). The CDR3 extends over 15 amino acids. Germline V CDR1 and CDR2: SEHNR, FQNEAQ (reference sequence). Trimming left V 2 bases short and J 3 bases short, with 13 bases between. CDR3 in amino acids: CASSLSGTIHTEAFF. The CDR3 DNA is TGTGCCAGCAGCTTATCTGGGACAATCCACACTGAAGCTTTCTTT.

The chain joins TRBV2 to TRBJ1-2; D remains ambiguous. This CDR3 spans 13 amino acids. The V gene's germline CDR1 is SNHLY and CDR2 FYNNEI. Trimming stripped 7 bases from V and 8 bases from J, with 17 bases between. CDR3 DNA sequence: TGTGCCAGCAAACCTGACTTTAAACAAGGCTACACCTTC. Translated: CASKPDFKQGYTF.

The rearrangement uses TRBV7-2 and TRBJ1-3; unclear D gene. V lost 0 bases to trimming and J lost 1 base, with 10 bases between them. Germline V CDR1 and CDR2: SGHTA, FQGNSA. The CDR3 runs to 16 residues. CDR3 sequence: CASSLATAYSGNTIYF. CDR3 DNA sequence: TGTGCCAGCAGCTTAGCCACAGCCTATTCTGGAAACACCATATATTTT.

V gene TRBV6-1 combines with J gene TRBJ1-6; 7 bases line up with TRBD1. The germline V gene encodes CDR1 MNHNS and CDR2 SASEGT. The CDR3 spans 14 residues. The V gene end was trimmed by 7 bases and the J gene end by 6 bases; junction bases not matched to a gene: 6. CDR3 in amino acids: CASNLGTVNSPLHF. The CDR3 nucleotides are TGTGCCAGCAACTTGGGGACAGTTAATTCACCCCTCCACTTT.

This sequence joins TRBV6-5 and TRBJ1-1, with D maybe TRBD1 (5 bases). This CDR3 comprises 14 residues. V was trimmed by 7 bases and J by 5 bases, leaving 17 bases between them. In germline, CDR1 is MNHEY, CDR2 SVGAGI. The CDR3 loop reads CASKGPGGKTEAFF. CDR3 DNA: TGTGCCAGCAAGGGGCCGGGCGGGAAGACTGAAGCTTTCTTT.

The V gene is TRBV7-2, the J gene TRBJ2-7, with 10 bases identical to TRBD2. Trimming at V came to 5 bases and at J to 2 bases, leaving 6 bases not matched to a gene. There are 15 residues in the CDR3. Germline V gene sequence: CDR1 SGHTA, CDR2 FQGNSA. As DNA, the CDR3 is TGTGCCAGCAGCCGTTCTAGCGGGGGTACCTACGAGCAGTACTTC. This encodes CASSRSSGGTYEQYF.

The chain employs TRBV5-5 and TRBJ2-5; 8 bases are shared with TRBD1. Germline CDR1 reads SGHKS; CDR2 reads YYEKEE (reference sequence). J gave up 4 bases and V 2 bases, and 13 bases lay outside the gene matches. CDR3 size: 17 residues. The CDR3 spells CASSFGQGTSRGETQYF. CDR3 DNA: TGTGCCAGCAGCTTCGGACAGGGAACCTCCAGGGGAGAGACCCAGTACTTC.

This chain connects TRBV7-6 to TRBJ2-1, with TRBD2 matching 15 bases. Germline values: CDR1 SGHVS, CDR2 FNYEAQ. CDR3 length: 15 amino acids. V shed 5 bases and J 6 bases; nucleotides not matched to a gene: 2. DNA of the CDR3: TGTGCCAGCAGCATGGGACTAGCGGGGGGCAATGAGCAGTTCTTC. Translating it yields CASSMGLAGGNEQFF.